Below are 15 T cell receptor beta chains sequenced from a single sample in a study of fetal regulatory T cell absence and autoimmunity. TCRdb keeps only in-frame clones here, not all; method: immunoSEQ multiplex PCR. The sample holds 95,000 or so clones, more than 70% seen once. Sequenced material: pancreas tissue. The receptors originated from a male donor with IPEX syndrome.

The chain is built from TRBV6-1 and TRBJ2-2, with 7 bases that match TRBD2. CDR1 MNHNS and CDR2 SASEGT come from the germline V gene. This CDR3 contains 17 residues. Losses at the gene ends were 4 bases for V and 0 bases for J; bases not matched to a gene: 8. CDR3 protein: CASSAALAGTNTGELFF. As DNA, the CDR3 is TGTGCCAGCAGTGCTGCCTTAGCGGGCACGAACACCGGGGAGCTGTTTTTT.

The rearrangement joins TRBV19 to TRBJ2-7; D could derive from TRBD1 or TRBD2 (5 bases each). The CDR3 has 14 amino acids. Deletions cut 6 bases from V and 3 bases from J, with 15 bases between. Germline V gene lookup returns CDR1 LNHDA and CDR2 SQIVND (reference sequence). The CDR3 spells CASRPSGRYYEQYF. As DNA, the CDR3 is TGTGCCAGTAGGCCCTCGGGACGGTACTACGAGCAGTACTTC.

This clone has a single count. This chain links TRBV27 with TRBJ2-6; D is perhaps TRBD1 or TRBD2 (5 bases each). The CDR3 totals 14 residues. CDR1 MNHEY and CDR2 SMNVEV come from the germline V gene (reference sequence). The V and J ends lost 3 bases and 2 bases respectively, with 5 bases between them. The CDR3 region has the DNA TGTGCCAGCAGTTTGGGGGCTGGGGCCAACGTCCTGACTTTC. Its protein product is CASSLGAGANVLTF. Full variable domain (rest looked up from reference TRBV27 and TRBJ2-6): EAQVTQNPRYLITVTGKKLTVTCSQNMNHEYMSWYRQDPGLGLRQIYYSMNVEVTDKGDVPEGYKVSRKEKRNFPLILESPSPNQTSLYFCASSLGAGANVLTFGAGSRLTVL.

The V and J genes are TRBV25-1 and TRBJ2-1, with 8 bases lining up with TRBD2. CDR1 MGHDK and CDR2 SYGVNS come from the germline V gene. CDR3 length: 15 amino acids. V was clipped by 2 bases and J by 0 bases; unmatched bases: 0. The CDR3: CASSELAGSYNEQFF. The CDR3, as DNA: TGTGCCAGCAGTGAACTAGCGGGCTCCTACAATGAGCAGTTCTTC. Complete variable domain (other parts from reference TRBV25-1 and TRBJ2-1): EADIYQTPRYLVIGTGKKITLECSQTMGHDKMYWYQQDPGMELHLIHYSYGVNSTEKGDLSSESTVSRIRTEHFPLTLESARPSHTSQYLCASSELAGSYNEQFFGPGTRLTVL.

This chain uses TRBV10-2 with TRBJ1-5, with 10 bases identical to TRBD1. The CDR3 covers 15 residues. V shed 6 bases and J 1 base; nucleotides not matched to a gene: 3. Germline V gene data show CDR1 as WSHSY and CDR2 as SAAADI. This CDR3 reads CASRGTGESNQPQHF. The CDR3 nucleotides are TGCGCCAGCAGGGGGACAGGGGAAAGCAATCAGCCCCAGCATTTT.

V gene TRBV27 combines with J gene TRBJ1-2; TRBD1 is a possible D gene (5 bases). The CDR3 is 14 residues long. Germline V gene lookup returns CDR1 MNHEY and CDR2 SMNVEV (reference sequence). V lost 5 bases and J 2 bases, leaving 12 bases between the germline ends. The CDR3 DNA is TGTGCCAGCAGTCCGTACGGGGACAACTATGGCTACACCTTC. Translated, it gives CASSPYGDNYGYTF.

The chain joins TRBV5-6 to TRBJ1-2; no definite D call. The CDR3 contains 15 residues. Germline assignment: CDR1 SGHDT and CDR2 YYEEEE. V shed 0 bases and J shed 4 bases, with 13 bases lying between them. The CDR3: CASSLVGYLLYGYTF. The CDR3 DNA is TGTGCCAGCAGCTTGGTCGGCTATCTACTCTATGGCTACACCTTC.

This clone has only one observation. V and J are TRBV10-3 and TRBJ2-7; D remains unclear. Germline V lookup: CDR1 ENHRY, CDR2 SYGVKD. CDR3 length: 13 amino acids. The V gene lost 2 bases and the J gene lost 1 base, with 6 bases spanning the gap. The CDR3 sequence: CAISETESYEQYF. DNA for the CDR3: TGTGCCATCAGTGAGACAGAGTCCTACGAGCAGTACTTC.

In its sample, this clone was seen a few times. V is TRBV15 and J is TRBJ2-7, with 7 bases fitting TRBD1. CDR3 length: 14 amino acids. Trimming removed 1 base from V and 0 bases from J; junction bases left unmatched: 0. Germline V gene sequence: CDR1 LNHNV, CDR2 YYDKDF (reference sequence). CDR3: CATSRGDSSYEQYF. The CDR3 DNA reads TGTGCCACCAGCAGAGGGGACAGCTCCTACGAGCAGTACTTC.

There are a few counts of this clone. This chain joins TRBV9 and TRBJ2-7, with 8 nucleotides matching TRBD1. The V segment lost 4 bases and the J segment 6 bases; nucleotides outside the gene matches: 12. This CDR3 comprises 15 residues. The germline V gene has CDR1 SGDLS and CDR2 YYNGEE. The CDR3: CASSSTQGAVSEQYF. CDR3 bases: TGTGCCAGCAGCTCGACCCAGGGGGCCGTTAGCGAGCAGTACTTC. The whole variable domain, remainder taken from reference TRBV9 and TRBJ2-7, is DSGVTQTPKHLITATGQRVTLRCSPRSGDLSVYWYQQSLDQGLQFLIQYYNGEERAKGNILERFSAQQFPDLHSELNLSSLELGDSALYFCASSSTQGAVSEQYFGPGTRLTVT.

This chain links TRBV5-4 with TRBJ2-3; D may be TRBD1 or TRBD2 (5 bases each). CDR3 length equals 16 residues. Germline loops: CDR1 SGHNT, CDR2 YYREEE (reference sequence). The V end was cut by 4 bases, the J end by 0 bases, with 15 bases between. CDR3 region: CASSPGLGPSTDTQYF. The CDR3 DNA reads TGTGCCAGCAGCCCCGGTTTGGGACCTAGCACAGATACGCAGTATTTT.

J is TRBJ1-5 and V is TRBV15; a weak D match, TRBD1 (5 bases). In germline, CDR1 is LNHNV, CDR2 YYDKDF (reference sequence). With 4 bases removed from V and 0 bases from J, the gap between germline ends came to 13 bases. This CDR3 spans 16 amino acids. In DNA, the CDR3 is TGTGCCACCAGCACCCGACAGAGTTATAGCAATCAGCCCCAGCATTTT. Protein sequence: CATSTRQSYSNQPQHF.

This sequence joins TRBV27 and TRBJ2-1; tentative D call: TRBD1 (6 bases). CDR3 length: 14 residues. CDR1 MNHEY and CDR2 SMNVEV come from the germline V gene (reference sequence). Between the trimmed V and J ends, which lost 8 bases and 4 bases, there was a span of 15 bases. In nucleotides, the CDR3 is TGTGCCAGCTCTCCCGGGACACCTTACAATGAGCAGTTCTTC. Amino acids: CASSPGTPYNEQFF.

The chain joins TRBV7-2 to TRBJ2-3; D assignment may be TRBD1 or TRBD2 (5 bases each). Trimming pared 1 base from V and 0 bases from J, leaving 11 bases between. CDR1 SGHTA and CDR2 FQGNSA come from the germline V gene. The CDR3 contains 16 residues. CDR3 nucleotide sequence: TGTGCCAGCAGCTTAGGGGGGTTTCTTAGCACAGATACGCAGTATTTT. Its protein is CASSLGGFLSTDTQYF.

The chain carries TRBV13 and TRBJ2-7; no firm D call. Trimming took off 1 base at V and 0 bases at J, with 4 bases between the two ends. From germline, CDR1 is PRHDT and CDR2 FYEKMQ (reference sequence). The CDR3 extends over 13 amino acids. CDR3: CASSLDSSYEQYF. CDR3 DNA sequence: TGTGCCAGCAGCTTAGACAGCTCCTACGAGCAGTACTTC. Based on the CDR3 plus reference TRBV13 and TRBJ2-7, the full variable domain is AAGVIQSPRHLIKEKRETATLKCYPIPRHDTVYWYQQGPGQDPQFLISFYEKMQSDKGSIPDRFSAQQFSDYHSELNMSSLELGDSALYFCASSLDSSYEQYFGPGTRLTVT.